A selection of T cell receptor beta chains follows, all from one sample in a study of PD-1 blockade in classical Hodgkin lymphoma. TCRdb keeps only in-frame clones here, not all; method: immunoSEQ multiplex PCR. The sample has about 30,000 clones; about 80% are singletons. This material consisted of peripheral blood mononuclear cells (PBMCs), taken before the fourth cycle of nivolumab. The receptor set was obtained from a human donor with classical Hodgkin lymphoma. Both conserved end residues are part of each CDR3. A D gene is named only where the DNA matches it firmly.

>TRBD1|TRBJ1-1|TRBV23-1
CASSQSGQVTNTEAFF
TGCGCCAGCAGTCAATCGGGACAGGTGACGAACACTGAAGCTTTCTTT
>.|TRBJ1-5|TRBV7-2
CASSLSANNQPQHF
TGTGCCAGCAGCTTATCCGCGAATAATCAGCCCCAGCATTTT
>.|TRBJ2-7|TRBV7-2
CASSAIQGAYEQYF
TGTGCCAGCAGCGCCATTCAGGGAGCCTACGAGCAGTACTTC
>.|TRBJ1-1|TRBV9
CASSVDSGNTEAFF
TGTGCCAGCAGCGTAGACTCGGGGAACACTGAAGCTTTCTTT
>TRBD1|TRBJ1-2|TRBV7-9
CASRLGGGGYTF
TGTGCCAGCAGACTGGGAGGGGGCGGCTACACCTTC
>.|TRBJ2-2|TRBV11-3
CASSPQGNTGELFF
TGTGCCAGCAGCCCACAGGGGAACACCGGGGAGCTGTTTTTT
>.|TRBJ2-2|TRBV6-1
CASSEALSPGELFF
TGTGCCAGCAGTGAAGCGCTCTCACCCGGGGAGCTGTTTTTT
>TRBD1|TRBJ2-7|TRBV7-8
CASGQGARPLSYEQYF
TGTGCCAGCGGACAGGGGGCACGCCCGCTCTCCTACGAGCAGTACTTC
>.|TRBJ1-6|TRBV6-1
CASSEGQDNSPLHF
TGTGCCAGCAGTGAAGGGCAGGATAATTCACCCCTCCACTTT
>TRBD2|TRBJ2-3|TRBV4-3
CASSQALAGGLYTQYF
TGCGCCAGCAGCCAAGCCCTAGCGGGGGGGCTATATACGCAGTATTTT
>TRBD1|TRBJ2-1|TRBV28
CASSSQQGVTYNEQFF
TGTGCCAGCAGTTCGCAACAGGGGGTCACCTACAATGAGCAGTTCTTC
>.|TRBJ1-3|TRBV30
CAWRHSGNTIYF
TGTGCCTGGAGGCATAGTGGAAACACCATATATTTT
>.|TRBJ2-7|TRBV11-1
CASRWGTVSGEQYF
TGTGCCAGCCGATGGGGCACAGTCTCAGGCGAGCAGTACTTC
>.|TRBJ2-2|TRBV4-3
CASSHQGPGELFF
TGCGCCAGCAGCCACCAGGGGCCCGGGGAGCTGTTTTTT
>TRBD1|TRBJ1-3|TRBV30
CAWSFGTGSSGNTIYF
TGTGCCTGGAGTTTTGGGACAGGGAGCTCTGGAAACACCATATATTTT
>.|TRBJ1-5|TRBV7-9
CASSSTFGQPQHF
TGTGCCAGCAGCTCCACTTTTGGACAGCCCCAGCATTTT
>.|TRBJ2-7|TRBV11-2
CASSLDRAQGEQYF
TGTGCCAGCAGCTTAGATCGGGCTCAAGGGGAGCAGTACTTC
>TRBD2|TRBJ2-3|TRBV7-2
CASNFRSGGTGDTQYF
TGTGCCAGCAACTTCCGTAGCGGGGGGACAGGAGATACGCAGTATTTT